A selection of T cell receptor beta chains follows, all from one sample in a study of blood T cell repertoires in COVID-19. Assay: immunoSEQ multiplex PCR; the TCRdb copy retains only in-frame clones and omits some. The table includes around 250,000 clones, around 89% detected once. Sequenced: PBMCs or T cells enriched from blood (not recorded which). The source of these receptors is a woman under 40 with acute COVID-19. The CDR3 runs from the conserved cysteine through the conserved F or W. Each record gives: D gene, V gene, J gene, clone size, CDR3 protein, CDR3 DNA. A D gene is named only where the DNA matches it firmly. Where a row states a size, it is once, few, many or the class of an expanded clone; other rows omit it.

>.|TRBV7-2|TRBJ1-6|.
CASSLNSPLHF
TGTGCCAGCAGCCTAAATTCACCCCTCCACTTT
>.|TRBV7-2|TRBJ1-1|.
CASSLAFQQLNTEAFF
TGTGCCAGCAGCTTAGCGTTTCAACAGTTGAACACTGAAGCTTTCTTT
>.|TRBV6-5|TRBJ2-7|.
CASKAGDREQYF
TGTGCCAGCAAAGCAGGGGATCGCGAGCAGTACTTC
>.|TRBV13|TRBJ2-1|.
CASSDRDSNLQFF
TGTGCCAGCAGCGACCGGGACTCCAATTTGCAGTTCTTC
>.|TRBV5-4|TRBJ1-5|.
CASKEIQPQHF
TGTGCCAGCAAAGAGATACAGCCCCAGCATTTT
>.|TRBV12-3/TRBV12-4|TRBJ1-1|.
CASTGQLNTEAFF
TGTGCCAGTACCGGACAGCTGAACACTGAAGCTTTCTTT
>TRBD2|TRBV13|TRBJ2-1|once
CASSLGGPGGLDEQFF
TGTGCCAGCAGCTTAGGCGGGCCGGGAGGGTTGGATGAGCAGTTCTTC
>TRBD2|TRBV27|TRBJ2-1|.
CASSRTSGSREQFF
TGTGCCAGCAGCCGGACTAGCGGGAGCAGGGAGCAGTTCTTC
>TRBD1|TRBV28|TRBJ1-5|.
CATSYRGGSNQPQHF
TGTGCCACGTCTTACAGGGGCGGGAGCAATCAGCCCCAGCATTTT
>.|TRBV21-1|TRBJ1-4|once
CASSRTAKGEKLFF
TGTGCCAGCAGCCGGACAGCAAAGGGAGAAAAACTGTTTTTT
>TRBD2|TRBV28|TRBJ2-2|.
CASSISGLAGFADTGELFF
TGTGCCAGCAGTATCTCGGGACTAGCGGGTTTCGCGGACACCGGGGAGCTGTTTTTT
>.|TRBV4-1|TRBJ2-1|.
CASSQYRDMHEQFF
TGCGCCAGCAGCCAATACAGGGATATGCATGAGCAGTTCTTC
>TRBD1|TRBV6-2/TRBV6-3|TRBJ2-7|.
CASSYGDRVTYEQYF
TGTGCCAGCAGTTACGGCGACAGGGTAACCTACGAGCAGTACTTC
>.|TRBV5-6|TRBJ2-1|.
CASSRVRGINEQFF
TGTGCCAGCAGCCGGGTGAGGGGGATCAATGAGCAGTTCTTC
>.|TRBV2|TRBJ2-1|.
CASTRGYNEQFF
TGTGCCAGCACCAGGGGTTACAATGAGCAGTTCTTC
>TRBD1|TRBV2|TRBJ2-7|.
CASSDLGQGYEQYF
TGTGCCAGCAGTGATTTGGGACAGGGTTACGAGCAGTACTTC
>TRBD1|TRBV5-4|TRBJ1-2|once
CASKPGTGSTGGYTF
TGTGCCAGCAAGCCCGGGACAGGGTCAACGGGGGGCTACACCTTC
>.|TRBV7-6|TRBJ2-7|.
CASSSSATSYEQYF
TGTGCCAGCAGCTCTAGCGCTACCTCCTACGAGCAGTACTTC
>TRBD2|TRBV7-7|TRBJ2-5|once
CASSPGTSGRGGETQYF
TGTGCCAGCAGCCCCGGGACTAGCGGGAGGGGGGGTGAGACCCAGTACTTC
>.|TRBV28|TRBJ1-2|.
CASSDQGGYTF
TGTGCCAGCAGTGACCAGGGAGGCTACACCTTC
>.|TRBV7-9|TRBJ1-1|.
CASSSRGSGASEAFF
TGTGCCAGCAGCTCCCGGGGCAGCGGGGCCAGCGAAGCTTTCTTT
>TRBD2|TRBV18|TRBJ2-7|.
CASSPPGLVGIEQYF
TGTGCCAGCTCTCCGCCAGGACTAGTTGGTATCGAGCAGTACTTC
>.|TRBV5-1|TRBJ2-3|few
CASSLFASRGGTDTQYF
TGCGCCAGCAGCTTGTTTGCCAGTCGAGGGGGAACAGATACGCAGTATTTT
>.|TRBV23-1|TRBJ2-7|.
CASSQSPQTGSNYEQYF
TGCGCCAGCAGTCAATCACCCCAAACAGGCTCCAACTACGAGCAGTACTTC
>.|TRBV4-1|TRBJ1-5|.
CASSPTYSNQPQHF
TGCGCCAGCAGCCCTACGTATAGCAATCAGCCCCAGCATTTT
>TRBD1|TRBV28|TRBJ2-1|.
CASSYRGRYNEQFF
TGTGCCAGCAGTTACAGGGGGCGATACAATGAGCAGTTCTTC
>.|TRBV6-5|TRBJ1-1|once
CASSSSQAYTEAFF
TGTGCCAGCAGCTCGAGTCAGGCCTACACTGAAGCTTTCTTT
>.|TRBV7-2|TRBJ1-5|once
CASSLGGWVSNQPQHF
TGTGCCAGCAGCTTAGGAGGGTGGGTGAGCAATCAGCCCCAGCATTTT
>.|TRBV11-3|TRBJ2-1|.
CASSLVGRRAEQFF
TGTGCCAGCAGCTTAGTGGGGAGAAGGGCTGAGCAGTTCTTC
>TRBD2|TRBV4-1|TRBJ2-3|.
CASSLNGLAVVDTQYF
TGCGCCAGCAGCCTAAACGGACTAGCGGTTGTAGATACGCAGTATTTT
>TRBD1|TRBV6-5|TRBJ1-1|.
CASAARTGDTEAFF
TGTGCCAGCGCGGCTCGGACAGGGGACACTGAAGCTTTCTTT
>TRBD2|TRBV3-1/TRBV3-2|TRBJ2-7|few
CASSQETTSGLPYEQYF
TGTGCCAGCAGCCAAGAAACGACTAGCGGGTTGCCCTACGAGCAGTACTTC
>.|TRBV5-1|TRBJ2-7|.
CASRQGQLSHEQYF
TGCGCCAGCAGACAAGGACAGCTCTCCCACGAGCAGTACTTC
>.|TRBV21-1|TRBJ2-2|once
CASSSPEGGNTGELFF
TGTGCCAGCAGCTCCCCGGAGGGAGGGAACACCGGGGAGCTGTTTTTT
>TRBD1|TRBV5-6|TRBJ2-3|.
CASSAEGARDTDTQYF
TGTGCCAGCAGCGCCGAGGGGGCGCGCGACACAGATACGCAGTATTTT
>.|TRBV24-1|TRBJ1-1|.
CATSVEGNTEAFF
TGTGCCACCAGTGTGGAGGGGAACACTGAAGCTTTCTTT
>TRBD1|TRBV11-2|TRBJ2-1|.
CASSPGQGVYNEQFF
TGTGCCAGCAGCCCGGGACAGGGGGTTTACAATGAGCAGTTCTTC
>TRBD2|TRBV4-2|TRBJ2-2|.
CASSPGLAGGVGELFF
TGTGCCAGCAGCCCGGGGCTAGCGGGAGGTGTCGGGGAGCTGTTTTTT
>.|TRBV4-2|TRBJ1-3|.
CASRTSGALSGNTIYF
TGTGCCAGCAGGACATCAGGGGCCCTCTCTGGAAACACCATATATTTT
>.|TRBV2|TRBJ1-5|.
CASRVQGSNQPQHF
TGTGCCAGCAGAGTACAGGGTAGCAATCAGCCCCAGCATTTT
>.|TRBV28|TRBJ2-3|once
CASSPRLRATQYF
TGTGCCAGCAGTCCCAGACTCCGAGCGACGCAGTATTTT
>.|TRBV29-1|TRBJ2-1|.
CSVEGGPRGTYNEQFF
TGCAGCGTGGAGGGGGGGCCGCGCGGGACCTACAATGAGCAGTTCTTC
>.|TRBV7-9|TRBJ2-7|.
CASSLGEAPYEQYF
TGTGCCAGCAGCTTAGGTGAGGCCCCCTACGAGCAGTACTTC
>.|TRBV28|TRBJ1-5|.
CASSFPWSDSNQPQHF
TGTGCCAGCAGTTTTCCGTGGAGCGACAGCAATCAGCCCCAGCATTTT
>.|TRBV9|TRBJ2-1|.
CASSADIHYNEQFF
TGTGCCAGCAGCGCTGACATTCACTACAATGAGCAGTTCTTC
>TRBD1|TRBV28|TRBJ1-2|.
CASSPIGQGAGNYGYTF
TGTGCCAGCAGTCCAATAGGACAGGGGGCGGGGAACTATGGCTACACCTTC
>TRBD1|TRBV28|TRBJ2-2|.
CASSLGTGNTGELFF
TGTGCCAGCAGTCTAGGGACAGGGAACACCGGGGAGCTGTTTTTT
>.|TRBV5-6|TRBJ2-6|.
CASSLVRSVRGANVLTF
TGTGCCAGCAGCTTGGTCCGCTCGGTTCGAGGGGCCAACGTCCTGACTTTC
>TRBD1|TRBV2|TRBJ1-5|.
CASSDRGLEPQHF
TGTGCCAGCAGCGACAGGGGGCTGGAGCCCCAGCATTTT
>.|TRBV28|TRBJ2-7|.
CASSFPHSYEQYF
TGTGCCAGCAGTTTTCCCCACTCCTACGAGCAGTACTTC
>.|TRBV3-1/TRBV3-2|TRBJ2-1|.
CAGLLSSYNEQFF
TGTGCTGGACTGTTGAGCTCCTACAATGAGCAGTTCTTC
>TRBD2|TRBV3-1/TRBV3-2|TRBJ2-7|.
CASRRGLAGAYEQYF
TGTGCCAGCAGACGGGGACTAGCGGGGGCCTACGAGCAGTACTTC
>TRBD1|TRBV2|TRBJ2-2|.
CASRAPRQGLDTGELFF
TGTGCCAGCAGGGCTCCTCGACAGGGGTTGGACACCGGGGAGCTGTTTTTT
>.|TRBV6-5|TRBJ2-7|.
CASTFNRDSYEQYF
TGTGCCAGCACCTTCAACAGGGATAGCTACGAGCAGTACTTC
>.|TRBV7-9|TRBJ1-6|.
CASSQMISSPLHF
TGTGCCAGCAGCCAAATGATTAGTTCACCCCTCCACTTT
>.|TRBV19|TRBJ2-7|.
CASTPTGGYEQYF
TGTGCCAGTACACCCACTGGGGGGTACGAGCAGTACTTC
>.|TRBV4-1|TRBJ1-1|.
CASSQIERSAEAFF
TGCGCCAGCAGCCAAATCGAACGCTCAGCTGAAGCTTTCTTT